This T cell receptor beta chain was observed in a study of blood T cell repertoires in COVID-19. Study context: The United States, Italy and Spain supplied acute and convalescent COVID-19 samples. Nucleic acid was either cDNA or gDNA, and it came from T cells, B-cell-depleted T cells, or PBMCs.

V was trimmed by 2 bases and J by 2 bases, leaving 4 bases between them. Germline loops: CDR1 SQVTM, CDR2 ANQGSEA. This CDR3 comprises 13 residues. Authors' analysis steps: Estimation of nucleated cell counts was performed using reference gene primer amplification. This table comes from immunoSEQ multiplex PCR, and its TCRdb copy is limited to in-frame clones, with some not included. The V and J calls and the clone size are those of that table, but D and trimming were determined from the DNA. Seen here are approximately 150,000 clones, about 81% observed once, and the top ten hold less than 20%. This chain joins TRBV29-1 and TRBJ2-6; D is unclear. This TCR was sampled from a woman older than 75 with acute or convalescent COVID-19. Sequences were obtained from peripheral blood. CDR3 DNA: TGCAGCGTTGAATGGCCTGGGGCCAACGTCCTGACTTTC. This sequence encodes CSVEWPGANVLTF.